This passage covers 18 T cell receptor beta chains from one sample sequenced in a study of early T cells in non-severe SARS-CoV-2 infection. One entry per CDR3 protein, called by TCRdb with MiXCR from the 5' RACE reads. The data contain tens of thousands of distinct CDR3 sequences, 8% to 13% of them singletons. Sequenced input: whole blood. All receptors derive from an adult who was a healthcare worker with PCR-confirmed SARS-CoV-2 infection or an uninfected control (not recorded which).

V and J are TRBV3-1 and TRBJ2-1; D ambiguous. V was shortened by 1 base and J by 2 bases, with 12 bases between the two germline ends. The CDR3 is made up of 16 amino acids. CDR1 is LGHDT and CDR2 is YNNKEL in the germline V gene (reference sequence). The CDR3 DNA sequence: TGTGCCAGCAGCCAAGGCAACGGGCGCCCCTACAATGAGCAGTTCTTC. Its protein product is CASSQGNGRPYNEQFF.

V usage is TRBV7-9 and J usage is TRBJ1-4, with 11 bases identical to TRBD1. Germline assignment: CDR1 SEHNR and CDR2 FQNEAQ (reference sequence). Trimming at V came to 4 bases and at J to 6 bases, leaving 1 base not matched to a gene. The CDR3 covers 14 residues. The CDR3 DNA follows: TGTGCCAGCAGCTCGGACAGGGGGCATGAAAAACTGTTTTTT. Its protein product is CASSSDRGHEKLFF.

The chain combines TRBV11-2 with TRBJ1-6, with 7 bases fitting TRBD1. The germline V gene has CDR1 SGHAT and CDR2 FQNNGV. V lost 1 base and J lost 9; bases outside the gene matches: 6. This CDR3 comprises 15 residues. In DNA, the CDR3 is TGTGCCAGCAGCTTAGGACGACAGGGAGTTTCACCCCTCCACTTT. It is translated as CASSLGRQGVSPLHF. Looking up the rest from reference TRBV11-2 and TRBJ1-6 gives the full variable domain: EAGVAQSPRYKIIEKRQSVAFWCNPISGHATLYWYQQILGQGPKLLIQFQNNGVVDDSQLPKDRFSAERLKGVDSTLKIQPAKLEDSAVYLCASSLGRQGVSPLHFGNGTRLTVT.

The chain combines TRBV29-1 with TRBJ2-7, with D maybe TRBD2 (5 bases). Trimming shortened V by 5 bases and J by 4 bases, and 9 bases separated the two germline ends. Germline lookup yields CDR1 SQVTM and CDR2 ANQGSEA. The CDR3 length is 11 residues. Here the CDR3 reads CSVRRGYEQYF. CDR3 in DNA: TGCAGCGTTAGACGGGGTTACGAGCAGTACTTC.

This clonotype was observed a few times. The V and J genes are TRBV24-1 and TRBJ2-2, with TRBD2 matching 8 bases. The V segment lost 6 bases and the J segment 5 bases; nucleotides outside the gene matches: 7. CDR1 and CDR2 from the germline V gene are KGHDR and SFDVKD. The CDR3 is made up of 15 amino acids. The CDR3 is CATSSGTRRTGELFF. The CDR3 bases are TGTGCCACCAGTTCCGGGACTAGGCGGACCGGGGAGCTGTTTTTT.

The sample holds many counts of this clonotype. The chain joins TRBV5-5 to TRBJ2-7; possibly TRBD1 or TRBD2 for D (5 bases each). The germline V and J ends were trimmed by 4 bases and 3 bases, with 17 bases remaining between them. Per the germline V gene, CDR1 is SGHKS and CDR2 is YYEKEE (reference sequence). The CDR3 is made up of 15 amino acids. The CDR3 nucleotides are TGTGCCAGCAGCATTGGGCCCGTTGGGGGCTACGAGCAGTACTTC. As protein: CASSIGPVGGYEQYF. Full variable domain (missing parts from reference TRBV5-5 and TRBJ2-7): DAGVTQSPTHLIKTRGQQVTLRCSPISGHKSVSWYQQVLGQGPQFIFQYYEKEERGRGNFPDRFSARQFPNYSSELNVNALLLGDSALYLCASSIGPVGGYEQYFGPGTRLTVT.

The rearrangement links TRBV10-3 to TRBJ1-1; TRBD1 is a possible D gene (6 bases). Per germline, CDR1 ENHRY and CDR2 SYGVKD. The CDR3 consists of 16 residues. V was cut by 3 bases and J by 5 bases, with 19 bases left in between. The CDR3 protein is CAISDPSAGVRTEAFF. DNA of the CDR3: TGTGCCATCAGTGACCCATCCGCAGGGGTAAGGACTGAAGCTTTCTTT.

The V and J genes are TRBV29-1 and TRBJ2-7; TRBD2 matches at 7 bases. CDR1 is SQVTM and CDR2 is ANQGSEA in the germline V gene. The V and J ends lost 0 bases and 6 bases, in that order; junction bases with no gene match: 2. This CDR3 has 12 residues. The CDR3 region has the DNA TGCAGCGTTGAAGAATCTAGCGGCGAGCAGTACTTC. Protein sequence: CSVEESSGEQYF.

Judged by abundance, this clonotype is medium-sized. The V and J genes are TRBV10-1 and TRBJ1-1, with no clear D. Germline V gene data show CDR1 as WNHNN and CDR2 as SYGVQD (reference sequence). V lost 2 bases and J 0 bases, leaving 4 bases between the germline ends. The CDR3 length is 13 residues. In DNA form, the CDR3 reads TGCGCCAGCAGTGAGAGAATGAACACTGAAGCTTTCTTT. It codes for CASSERMNTEAFF.

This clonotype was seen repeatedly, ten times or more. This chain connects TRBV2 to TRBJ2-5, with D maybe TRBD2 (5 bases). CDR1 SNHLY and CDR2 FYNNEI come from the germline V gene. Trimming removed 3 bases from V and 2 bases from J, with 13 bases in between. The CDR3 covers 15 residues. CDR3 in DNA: TGTGCCAGCAGTGATCTGAGGGCGGATCAAGAGACCCAGTACTTC. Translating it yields CASSDLRADQETQYF.

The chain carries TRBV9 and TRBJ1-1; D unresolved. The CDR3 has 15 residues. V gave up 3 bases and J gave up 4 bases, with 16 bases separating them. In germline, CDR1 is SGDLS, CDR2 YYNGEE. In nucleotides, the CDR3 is TGTGCCAGCAGCGGAGGAGTATGGGGAGGCACTGAAGCTTTCTTT. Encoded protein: CASSGGVWGGTEAFF.

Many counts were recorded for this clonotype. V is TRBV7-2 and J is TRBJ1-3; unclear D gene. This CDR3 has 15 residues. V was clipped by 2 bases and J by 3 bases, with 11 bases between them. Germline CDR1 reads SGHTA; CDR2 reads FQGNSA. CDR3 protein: CASSLNIANGNTIYF. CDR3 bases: TGTGCCAGCAGCTTAAATATAGCTAATGGAAACACCATATATTTT. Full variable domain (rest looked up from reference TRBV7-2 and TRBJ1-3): GAGVSQSPSNKVTEKGKDVELRCDPISGHTALYWYRQSLGQGLEFLIYFQGNSAPDKSGLPSDRFSAERTGGSVSTLTIQRTQQEDSAVYLCASSLNIANGNTIYFGEGSWLTVV.

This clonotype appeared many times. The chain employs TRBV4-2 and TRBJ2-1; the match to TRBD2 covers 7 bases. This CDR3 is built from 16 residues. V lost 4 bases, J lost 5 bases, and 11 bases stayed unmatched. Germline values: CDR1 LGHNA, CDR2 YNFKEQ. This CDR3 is CASSRAPGGLDNEQFF. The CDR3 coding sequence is TGTGCCAGCAGCCGAGCCCCGGGGGGTCTCGACAATGAGCAGTTCTTC.

For the CDR3, the DNA is TGTGCCAGCAGCCTAAAGGGACTAGCGGGAGCTGGTGAGCAGTTCTTC. Residues: CASSLKGLAGAGEQFF. The chain combines TRBV7-9 with TRBJ2-1; 14 bases map to TRBD2. This CDR3 region has 16 residues. CDR1 is SEHNR, CDR2 FQNEAQ, per germline (reference sequence). J lost 9 bases, V lost 5 bases, and 9 bases had no gene match.

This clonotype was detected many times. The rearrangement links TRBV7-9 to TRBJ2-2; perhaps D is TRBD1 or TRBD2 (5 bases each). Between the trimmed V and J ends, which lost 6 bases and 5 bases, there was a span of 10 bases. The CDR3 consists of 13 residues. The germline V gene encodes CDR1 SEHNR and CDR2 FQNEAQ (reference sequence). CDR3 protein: CASSRGETGELFF. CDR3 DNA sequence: TGTGCCAGCAGTAGGGGAGAAACCGGGGAGCTGTTTTTT.

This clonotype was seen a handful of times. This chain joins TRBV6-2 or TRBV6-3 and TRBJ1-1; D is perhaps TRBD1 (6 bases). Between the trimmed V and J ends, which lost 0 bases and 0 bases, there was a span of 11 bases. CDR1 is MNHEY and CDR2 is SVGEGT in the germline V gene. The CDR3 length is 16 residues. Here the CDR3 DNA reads TGTGCCAGCAGTTACTCGCAGGGGCGCATGAACACTGAAGCTTTCTTT. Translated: CASSYSQGRMNTEAFF.

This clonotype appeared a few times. The DNA of the CDR3 is TGCGCCAGCAGTCCCGGGACAGGGGGCGACGAGCAGTACTTC. Amino acid sequence: CASSPGTGGDEQYF. The chain recombines TRBV5-1 with TRBJ2-7; 12 bases map to TRBD1. Germline V gene sequence: CDR1 SGHRS, CDR2 YFSETQ. The CDR3 has 14 amino acids. The ends lost 5 bases at V and 5 bases at J; junction bases unmatched: 5. Full variable domain (missing parts from reference TRBV5-1 and TRBJ2-7): KAGVTQTPRYLIKTRGQQVTLSCSPISGHRSVSWYQQTPGQGLQFLFEYFSETQRNKGNFPGRFSGRQFSNSRSEMNVSTLELGDSALYLCASSPGTGGDEQYFGPGTRLTVT.

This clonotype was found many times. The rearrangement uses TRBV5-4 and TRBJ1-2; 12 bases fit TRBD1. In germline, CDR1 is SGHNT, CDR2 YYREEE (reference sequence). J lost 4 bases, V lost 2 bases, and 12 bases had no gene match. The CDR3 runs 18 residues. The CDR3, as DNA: TGTGCCAGCAGCTTACTCCGGGACAGGGGGCTCCGACGCTATGGCTACACCTTC. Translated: CASSLLRDRGLRRYGYTF.